This T cell receptor (beta chain) was identified in a study of cytomegalovirus exposure and HLA in healthy donors. Findings and limits, study-wide: Data from an earlier analysis indicated that most TCR beta V segments were productive either about 87% or about 30% of the time. As a later analysis showed, several of the most significant clusters appeared to be linked to common viral pathogens.

The PCR used 60 Vbeta and 13 Jbeta primers. Measured with immunoSEQ multiplex PCR; TCRdb has only the in-frame clones, and not every one. The sample lists some 130,000 clones; approximately 85% were seen once. Donors consisted of healthy bone marrow donors. With respect to this clone: No antigen is known for it.

The sequence was obtained from a male donor in good health and CMV-seropositive. Sequencing was carried out using PBMCs.

The DNA of the CDR3 is TGTGCCTGGAGTGTACCCCCCCCTCACGGAGAGACCCAGTACTTC. Protein product: CAWSVPPPHGETQYF. J is TRBJ2-5 and V is TRBV30; unclear D gene. Germline CDR1 reads GTSNPN; CDR2 reads SVGIG (reference sequence). The CDR3 sequence is 15 residues long. Trimming removed 0 bases from V and 4 bases from J, with 15 bases in between. The variable domain in full, with the rest retrieved from reference TRBV30 and TRBJ2-5, is SQTIHQWPATLVQPVGSPLSLECTVEGTSNPNLYWYRQAAGRGLQLLFYSVGIGQISSEVPQNLSASRPQDRQFILSSKKLLLSDSGFYLCAWSVPPPHGETQYFGPGTRLLVL.